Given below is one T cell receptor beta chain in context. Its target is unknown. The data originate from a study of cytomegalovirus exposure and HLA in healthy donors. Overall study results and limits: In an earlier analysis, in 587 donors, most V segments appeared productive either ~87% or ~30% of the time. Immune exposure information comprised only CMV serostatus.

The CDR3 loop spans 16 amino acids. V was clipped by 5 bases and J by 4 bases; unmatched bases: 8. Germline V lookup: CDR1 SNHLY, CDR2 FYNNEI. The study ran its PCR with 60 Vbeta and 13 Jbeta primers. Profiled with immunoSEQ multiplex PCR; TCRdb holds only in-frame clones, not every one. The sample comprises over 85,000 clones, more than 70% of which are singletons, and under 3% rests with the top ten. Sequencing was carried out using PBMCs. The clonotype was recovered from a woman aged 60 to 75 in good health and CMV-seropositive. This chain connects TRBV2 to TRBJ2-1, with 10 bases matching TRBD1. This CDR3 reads CASSFWGTGAYNEQFF. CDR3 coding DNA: TGTGCCAGCAGTTTCTGGGGGACAGGGGCTTACAATGAGCAGTTCTTC.